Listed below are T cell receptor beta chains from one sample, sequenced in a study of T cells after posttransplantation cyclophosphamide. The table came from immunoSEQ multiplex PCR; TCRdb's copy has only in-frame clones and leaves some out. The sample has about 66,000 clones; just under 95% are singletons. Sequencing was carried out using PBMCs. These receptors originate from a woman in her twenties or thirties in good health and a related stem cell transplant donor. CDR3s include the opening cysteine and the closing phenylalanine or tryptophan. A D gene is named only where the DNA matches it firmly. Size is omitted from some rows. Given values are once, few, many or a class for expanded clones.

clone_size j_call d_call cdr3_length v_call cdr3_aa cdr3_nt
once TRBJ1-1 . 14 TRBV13 CASSLPGTNTEAFF TGTGCCAGCAGCTTACCTGGGACGAACACTGAAGCTTTCTTT
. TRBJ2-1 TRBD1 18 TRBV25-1 CASSVPGQGASSYNEQFF TGTGCCAGCAGTGTCCCGGGACAGGGGGCGAGCTCCTACAATGAGCAGTTCTTC
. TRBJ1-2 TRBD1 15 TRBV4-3 CASSQDFQGGLGYTF TGCGCCAGCAGCCAAGATTTCCAGGGGGGCCTTGGCTACACCTTC
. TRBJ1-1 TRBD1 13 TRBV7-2 CAAGDSPNTEAFF TGTGCCGCTGGGGACAGCCCGAACACTGAAGCTTTCTTT
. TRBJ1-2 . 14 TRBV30 CAWSVGLEVYGYTF TGTGCCTGGAGTGTGGGTCTAGAGGTCTATGGCTACACCTTC
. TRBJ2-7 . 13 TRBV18 CASSLASVGEQYF TGTGCCAGTTCACTCGCGTCCGTTGGGGAGCAGTACTTC
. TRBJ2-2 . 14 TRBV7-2 CASAEKVNTGELFF TGTGCCAGCGCTGAGAAGGTGAACACCGGGGAGCTGTTTTTT
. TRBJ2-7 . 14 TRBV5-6 CASSFGQGAGEQYF .
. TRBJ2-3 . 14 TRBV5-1 CASSLGGNTDTQYF TGCGCCAGCAGCTTGGGAGGTAACACAGATACGCAGTATTTT
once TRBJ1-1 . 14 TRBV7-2 CASSFGARSTEAFF TGTGCCAGCAGCTTTGGGGCGCGAAGCACTGAAGCTTTCTTT
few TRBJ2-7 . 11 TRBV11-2 CASSLADSAYF TGTGCCAGCAGCTTGGCAGACTCGGCGTACTTC
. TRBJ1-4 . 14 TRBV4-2 CASSDNRETEKLFF TGTGCCAGCAGCGACAACAGGGAGACTGAAAAACTGTTTTTT
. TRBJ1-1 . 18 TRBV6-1 CASSEEGTGHSIGTEAFF TGTGCCAGCAGTGAAGAAGGGACGGGACACTCAATAGGCACTGAAGCTTTCTTT
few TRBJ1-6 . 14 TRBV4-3 CASSQDFRSTPLHF TGCGCCAGCAGCCAAGACTTTCGGAGCACACCCCTCCACTTT
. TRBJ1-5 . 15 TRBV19 CASSILGLSDQPQHF TGTGCCAGTAGTATATTGGGATTGAGCGATCAGCCCCAGCATTTT
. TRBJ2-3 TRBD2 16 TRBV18 CASSPGGSGGTDTQYF TGTGCCAGCTCACCCGGGGGTAGCGGGGGAACAGATACGCAGTATTTT
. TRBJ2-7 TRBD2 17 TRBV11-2 CASSLLAGGPSMNEQYF TGTGCCAGCAGCCTACTAGCGGGGGGGCCCTCAATGAACGAGCAGTACTTC
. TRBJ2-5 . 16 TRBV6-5 CASSYGGRRGGETQYF TGTGCCAGCAGTTACGGCGGTCGGCGGGGTGGGGAGACCCAGTACTTC
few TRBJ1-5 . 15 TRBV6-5 CASSYSPLGNQPQHF TGTGCCAGCAGTTACTCGCCCCTTGGCAATCAGCCCCAGCATTTT
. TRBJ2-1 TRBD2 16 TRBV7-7 CASSPGLAGPGDEQFF TGTGCCAGCAGCCCGGGACTAGCGGGGCCCGGCGATGAGCAGTTCTTC
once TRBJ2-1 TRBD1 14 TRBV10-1 CASSGQGPYNEQFF TGCGCCAGCAGCGGACAGGGGCCCTACAATGAGCAGTTCTTC
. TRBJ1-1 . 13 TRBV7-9 CASSSGILPEAFF TGTGCCAGCAGCTCGGGGATTCTCCCTGAAGCTTTCTTT